A selection of T cell receptor beta chains follows, all from one sample in a study of cytomegalovirus exposure and HLA in healthy donors. Produced via immunoSEQ multiplex PCR; TCRdb's table is partial and in-frame only. The data contain about 120,000 clones, about 85% of them singletons. Sequencing was carried out using PBMCs. Receptors were obtained from a man aged 50-60 years in good health and CMV-seronegative. CDR3s include the opening cysteine and the closing phenylalanine or tryptophan. Each record gives: V gene, D gene, CDR3 protein. The D gene is left open where the match is weak.

v_call: TRBV5-4; d_call: NA; cdr3_aa: CASSSSGGAYEQYF
v_call: TRBV7-9; d_call: NA; cdr3_aa: CASSRLQALSSPLHF
v_call: TRBV9; d_call: NA; cdr3_aa: CASSVEPDTQYF
v_call: TRBV6-5; d_call: NA; cdr3_aa: CASSYIASGEQYF
v_call: TRBV5-4; d_call: TRBD2; cdr3_aa: CASSLLGRATGELFF
v_call: TRBV27; d_call: NA; cdr3_aa: CASSQLQENLHF
v_call: TRBV7-3; d_call: NA; cdr3_aa: CASSLNSAGANVLTF
v_call: TRBV10-3; d_call: NA; cdr3_aa: CAISSGTGATNYGYTF
v_call: TRBV5-4; d_call: TRBD2; cdr3_aa: CASSLGSAGLPNNEQFF
v_call: TRBV19; d_call: TRBD1; cdr3_aa: CASRLGQGANTGELFF
v_call: TRBV4-3; d_call: NA; cdr3_aa: CASSQGPSTENIQYF
v_call: TRBV7-2; d_call: TRBD1; cdr3_aa: CASSSGTGGYTEAFF
v_call: TRBV30; d_call: NA; cdr3_aa: CAWSVPQGSYNSPLHF
v_call: TRBV18; d_call: TRBD1; cdr3_aa: CASSPSPGQGKETQYF
v_call: TRBV7-2; d_call: TRBD2; cdr3_aa: CASSLAGPLGAGVPHNEQFF
v_call: TRBV5-6; d_call: NA; cdr3_aa: CASSLDRGRTGELFF
v_call: TRBV5-1; d_call: NA; cdr3_aa: CASSLAGSNQPQHF
v_call: TRBV28; d_call: TRBD1; cdr3_aa: CASSPTGGRRMNTEAFF
v_call: TRBV19; d_call: TRBD1; cdr3_aa: CRDRGLNEQFF
v_call: TRBV27; d_call: NA; cdr3_aa: CASSSSGGRVKETQYF
v_call: TRBV10-3; d_call: NA; cdr3_aa: CAITTGLEGTGELFF
v_call: TRBV30; d_call: NA; cdr3_aa: CAWSQLADTEAFF
v_call: TRBV7-3; d_call: TRBD1; cdr3_aa: CASSLSGGATGNTIYF
v_call: TRBV7-8; d_call: TRBD2; cdr3_aa: CASSLGVAGGGETQYF
v_call: TRBV2; d_call: NA; cdr3_aa: CASSEALLGLETQYF
v_call: TRBV6-1; d_call: NA; cdr3_aa: CASRTSGRGLDEQFF
v_call: TRBV5-4; d_call: NA; cdr3_aa: CASSLAGARNTIYF
v_call: TRBV2; d_call: NA; cdr3_aa: CASWGRNEKLFF
v_call: TRBV5-4; d_call: TRBD2; cdr3_aa: CASSSSGGREQYF